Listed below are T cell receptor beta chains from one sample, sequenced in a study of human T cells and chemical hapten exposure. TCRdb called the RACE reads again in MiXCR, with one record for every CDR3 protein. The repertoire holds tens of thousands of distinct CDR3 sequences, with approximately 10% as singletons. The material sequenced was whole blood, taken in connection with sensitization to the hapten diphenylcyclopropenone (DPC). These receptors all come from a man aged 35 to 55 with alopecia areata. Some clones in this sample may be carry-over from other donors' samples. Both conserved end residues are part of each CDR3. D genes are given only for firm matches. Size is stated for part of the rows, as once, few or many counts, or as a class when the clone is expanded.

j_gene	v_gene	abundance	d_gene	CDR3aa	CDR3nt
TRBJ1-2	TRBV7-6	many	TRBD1	CASSEEGGRGYTF	TGTGCCAGCAGTGAGGAAGGGGGCAGGGGCTACACCTTC
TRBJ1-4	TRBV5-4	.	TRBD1	CASSFSGDRGGLFF	TGTGCCAGCAGCTTTTCCGGGGACAGGGGAGGGCTGTTTTTT
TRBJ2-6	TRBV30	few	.	CAWTPLGAASGANVLTF	TGTGCCTGGACCCCCCTTGGCGCGGCCTCTGGGGCCAACGTCCTGACTTTC
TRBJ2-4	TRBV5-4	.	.	CASSSYGAGAKNIQYF	TGTGCCAGCAGCTCATACGGAGCCGGAGCCAAAAACATTCAGTACTTC
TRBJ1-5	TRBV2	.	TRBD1	CASSDGRGNQPQHF	TGTGCCAGCAGTGACGGCAGGGGGAATCAGCCCCAGCATTTT
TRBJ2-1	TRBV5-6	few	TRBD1	CASSLRGDRATTGYNEQFF	TGTGCCAGCAGCTTGCGCGGAGACAGGGCGACAACGGGTTACAATGAGCAGTTCTTC
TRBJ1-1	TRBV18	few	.	CASSPGGAGTEAFF	TGTGCCAGCTCACCAGGGGGGGCAGGGACTGAAGCTTTCTTT
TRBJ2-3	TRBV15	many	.	CATSRDRGDTQYF	TGTGCCACCAGCAGAGATAGGGGAGATACGCAGTATTTT
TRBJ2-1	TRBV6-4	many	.	CASSRNSASYNEQFF	TGTGCCAGCAGTCGTAATAGCGCCTCCTACAATGAGCAGTTCTTC
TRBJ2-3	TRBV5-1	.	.	CASSPDGGRETQYF	TGCGCCAGCAGCCCCGACGGCGGGCGAGAAACGCAGTATTTT
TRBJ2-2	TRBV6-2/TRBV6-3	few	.	CASSYFRHTGELFF	TGTGCCAGCAGTTACTTCAGACACACCGGGGAGCTGTTTTTT
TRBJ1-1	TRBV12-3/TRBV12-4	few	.	CASTWGGQTEAFF	TGTGCCAGCACCTGGGGGGGGCAGACTGAAGCTTTCTTT
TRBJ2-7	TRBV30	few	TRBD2	CAWSAGTSGNYEQYF	TGTGCCTGGAGTGCGGGGACTAGCGGGAACTACGAGCAGTACTTC
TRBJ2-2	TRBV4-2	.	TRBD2	CASSQAGLAGAGELFF	TGTGCCAGCAGCCAAGCGGGACTAGCGGGAGCCGGGGAGCTGTTTTTT
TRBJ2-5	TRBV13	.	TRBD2	CASSGSAGAETQYF	TGTGCCAGCAGCGGATCAGCGGGAGCAGAGACCCAGTACTTC
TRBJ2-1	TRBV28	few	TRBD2	CASSQGLAGGNEQFF	TGTGCCAGCAGTCAGGGACTAGCGGGGGGCAATGAGCAGTTCTTC
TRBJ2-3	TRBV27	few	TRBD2	CASSYLAGSTDTQYF	TGTGCCAGCAGTTATTTAGCGGGATCAACAGATACGCAGTATTTT
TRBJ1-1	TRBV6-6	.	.	CASSSDLTGNTEAFF	TGTGCCAGCAGTTCCGATTTGACAGGGAACACTGAAGCTTTCTTT
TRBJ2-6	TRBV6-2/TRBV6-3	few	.	CASSYSGAPGANVLTF	TGTGCCAGCAGTTACTCAGGGGCCCCCGGGGCCAACGTCCTGACTTTC
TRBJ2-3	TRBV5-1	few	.	CASSEDSRRADTQYF	TGCGCCAGCAGCGAAGACTCACGGCGCGCAGATACGCAGTATTTT
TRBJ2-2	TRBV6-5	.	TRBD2	CASIRKPGLAGNWWAGELFF	TGTGCCAGCATCCGTAAACCGGGACTAGCGGGAAACTGGTGGGCCGGGGAGCTGTTTTTT
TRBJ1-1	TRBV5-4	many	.	CASSPNRRSEAFF	TGTGCCAGCAGCCCCAACAGGAGGAGTGAAGCTTTCTTT
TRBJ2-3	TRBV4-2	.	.	CASSQANRATDTQYF	TGTGCCAGCAGCCAAGCGAACAGGGCCACAGATACGCAGTATTTT
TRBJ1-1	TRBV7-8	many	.	CASSLVLRPEAFF	TGTGCCAGCAGCTTAGTTTTAAGACCCGAAGCTTTCTTT
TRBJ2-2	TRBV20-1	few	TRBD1	CSAPQGAGELFF	TGCAGTGCCCCACAGGGGGCCGGGGAGCTGTTTTTT
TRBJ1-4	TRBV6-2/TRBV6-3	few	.	CASSPTGRTYATNEKLFF	TGTGCCAGCAGTCCGACAGGCCGCACCTATGCAACTAATGAAAAACTGTTTTTT
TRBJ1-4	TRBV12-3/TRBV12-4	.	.	CASSGTKGEKLFF	TGTGCCAGCAGTGGGACAAAAGGGGAAAAACTGTTTTTT
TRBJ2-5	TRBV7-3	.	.	CASSLGEEETQYF	TGTGCCAGCAGCTTAGGCGAAGAGGAGACCCAGTACTTC
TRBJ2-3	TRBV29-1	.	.	CSVVRPGSTDTQYF	TGCAGCGTTGTCAGGCCAGGGTCCACAGATACGCAGTATTTT
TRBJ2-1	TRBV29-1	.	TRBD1	CSAQLYRGEQFF	TGCAGCGCCCAACTCTACAGGGGTGAGCAGTTCTTC
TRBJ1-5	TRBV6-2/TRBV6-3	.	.	CASGRISQPQHF	TGTGCCAGCGGTCGTATCAGTCAGCCCCAGCATTTT
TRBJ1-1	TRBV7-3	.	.	CASSLSSMNTEAFF	TGTGCCAGCAGCTTAAGCTCCATGAACACTGAAGCTTTCTTT
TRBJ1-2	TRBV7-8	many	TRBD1	CASSLGQGYGYTF	TGTGCCAGCAGCTTGGGACAGGGCTATGGCTACACCTTC
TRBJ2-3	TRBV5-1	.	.	CASSLEGGLTDTQYF	TGCGCCAGCAGCTTGGAAGGCGGGCTCACAGATACGCAGTATTTT
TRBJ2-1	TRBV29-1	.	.	CSVSQGTEQFF	TGCAGCGTTTCTCAGGGGACTGAGCAGTTCTTC
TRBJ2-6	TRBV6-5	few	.	CASNRASGANVLTF	TGTGCCAGCAACCGGGCCTCTGGGGCCAACGTCCTGACTTTC
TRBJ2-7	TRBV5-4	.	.	CASSFGTGTDSRYF	.
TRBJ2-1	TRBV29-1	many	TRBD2	CSVGLGSYNEQFF	TGCAGCGTAGGACTAGGCTCCTACAATGAGCAGTTCTTC
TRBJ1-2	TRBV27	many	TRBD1	CASSLSIFSGRGSHGYTF	TGTGCCAGCAGTTTATCGATCTTTTCTGGCAGGGGGAGCCATGGCTACACCTTC
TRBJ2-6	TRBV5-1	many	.	CASSGSYGANVLTF	TGCGCCAGCAGCGGGTCCTATGGGGCCAACGTCCTGACTTTC
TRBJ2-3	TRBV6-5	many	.	CASNGRGDTQYF	TGTGCCAGCAACGGCAGGGGTGATACGCAGTATTTT
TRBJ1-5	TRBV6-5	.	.	CASSEGGRPQHF	TGTGCCAGCAGCGAGGGGGGGCGGCCCCAGCATTTT
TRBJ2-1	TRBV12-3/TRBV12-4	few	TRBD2	CASSPRPASGRPNEQFF	TGTGCCAGCAGTCCGCGCCCCGCTAGCGGGAGGCCCAATGAGCAGTTCTTC
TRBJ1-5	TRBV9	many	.	CASSVGGSNQPQHF	TGTGCCAGCAGCGTAGGGGGTAGCAATCAGCCCCAGCATTTT